The rows below give T cell receptor beta chains drawn from one sample of a study of cytomegalovirus exposure and HLA in healthy donors. Only in-frame clones appear in the TCRdb table, and some are missing; sequencing was by immunoSEQ multiplex PCR. The data hold more than 90,000 clones, with around 86% observed a single time. The sequencing sample was made of PBMCs. The receptors come from a woman aged 70-85 years in good health and CMV-seropositive. Each CDR3 is given with its conserved first and last residue. D genes are given only for firm matches. Part of the rows lack a size; the others show once, few, many or a class for expanded clones.

v_gene,d_gene,abundance,j_gene,CDR3aa,CDR3nt
TRBV4-1,TRBD2,-,TRBJ2-5,CASSHIGTSHPSQETQYF,TGCGCCAGCAGCCATATAGGGACTAGCCATCCTAGTCAAGAGACCCAGTACTTC
TRBV7-6,-,-,TRBJ2-7,CASSFRLEHSEQYF,TGTGCCAGCAGCTTCCGACTAGAACACTCCGAGCAGTACTTC
TRBV5-1,TRBD2,-,TRBJ2-1,CASSSAPAGAGNEQFF,TGCGCCAGCAGTTCGGCCCCAGCGGGAGCGGGGAATGAGCAGTTCTTC
TRBV5-6,-,few,TRBJ1-4,CASSLSGAGEKLFF,TGTGCCAGCAGCTTGTCAGGGGCGGGTGAAAAACTGTTTTTT
TRBV28,TRBD1,-,TRBJ2-1,CASSGRSGTGAYNEQFF,TGTGCCAGCAGTGGTCGATCCGGGACAGGTGCCTACAATGAGCAGTTCTTC
TRBV2,-,once,TRBJ2-2,CVVGQTELFF,TGTGTGGTGGGCCAGACGGAGCTGTTTTTT
TRBV10-3,TRBD1,-,TRBJ2-6,CAISAGAGTGASGANVLTF,TGTGCCATCAGTGCCGGTGCCGGGACAGGGGCCTCTGGGGCCAACGTCCTGACTTTC
TRBV5-6,TRBD2,-,TRBJ2-1,CASIAGTSYNEQFF,TGTGCCAGCATAGCCGGGACTAGCTACAATGAGCAGTTCTTC
TRBV29-1,TRBD1,-,TRBJ2-5,CSVVPPQGAETQYF,TGCAGCGTTGTACCCCCACAGGGGGCGGAGACCCAGTACTTC
TRBV23-1,-,-,TRBJ2-5,CASSRGRDRWRKETQYF,TGCGCCAGCAGTCGGGGGAGGGACAGGTGGCGGAAGGAGACCCAGTACTTC
TRBV7-2,-,-,TRBJ1-5,CASRPTEISNQPQHF,TGTGCCAGCAGACCCACAGAAATTAGCAATCAGCCCCAGCATTTT
TRBV28,TRBD1,-,TRBJ2-2,CASSLGDRGSGELFF,TGTGCCAGCAGTCTAGGGGACAGGGGAAGCGGGGAGCTGTTTTTT
TRBV18,TRBD1,-,TRBJ1-5,CASSPQGANNQPQHF,TGTGCCAGCTCACCTCAGGGGGCAAATAATCAGCCCCAGCATTTT
TRBV9,TRBD1,-,TRBJ2-7,CASSPQGQGYEQYF,TGTGCCAGCAGCCCCCAGGGACAGGGGTACGAGCAGTACTTC
TRBV9,-,once,TRBJ1-3,CASSPGNSGNTIYF,TGTGCCAGCAGCCCAGGGAACTCTGGAAACACCATATATTTT
TRBV25-1,-,-,TRBJ1-5,CASAVDNHQPQHF,TGTGCCAGCGCCGTTGACAATCATCAGCCCCAGCATTTT
TRBV7-2,TRBD2,few,TRBJ2-7,CASIDSGSGYEQYF,TGTGCCAGCATCGATAGCGGGAGTGGGTACGAGCAGTACTTC
TRBV5-1,-,-,TRBJ2-5,CASSSDGRGEETQYF,TGCGCCAGCAGCTCCGACGGCAGGGGAGAAGAGACCCAGTACTTC
TRBV18,TRBD1,-,TRBJ2-5,CASSPFDRGIGETQYF,TGTGCCAGCTCACCGTTTGACAGGGGGATAGGAGAGACCCAGTACTTC
TRBV30,TRBD1,-,TRBJ2-1,CAWSRAGGGSYNEQFF,TGTGCCTGGAGTAGGGCAGGGGGTGGCTCCTACAATGAGCAGTTCTTC
TRBV11-3,TRBD2,-,TRBJ2-5,CASSLVGTRPQETQYF,TGTGCCAGCAGCTTAGTGGGGACTAGGCCTCAAGAGACCCAGTACTTC
TRBV4-3,-,-,TRBJ1-5,CASSQDSLGFPQHF,TGCGCCAGCAGCCAAGATTCTCTAGGATTTCCCCAGCATTTT
TRBV21-1,-,-,TRBJ1-1,CASSKRIGSHSEGAFF,TGTGCCAGCAGCAAACGGATCGGCAGCCACTCCGAGGGAGCTTTCTTT
TRBV29-1,-,-,TRBJ2-3,CSVDTGNTDTQYF,TGCAGCGTCGATACAGGTAACACAGATACGCAGTATTTT
TRBV6-1,TRBD1,-,TRBJ1-6,CASSAGQGSSPLHF,TGTGCCAGCAGTGCGGGACAGGGTAGTTCACCCCTCCACTTT
TRBV2,-,-,TRBJ1-2,CASSVSTAGGGYTF,TGTGCCAGCAGTGTTAGCACCGCCGGTGGTGGCTACACCTTC
TRBV29-1,TRBD1,once,TRBJ1-1,CSVGVTGGLTEAFF,TGCAGCGTGGGGGTAACAGGGGGGCTCACTGAAGCTTTCTTT
TRBV7-7,-,-,TRBJ2-2,CASREAEAGELFF,TGTGCTAGCCGGGAAGCGGAGGCCGGGGAGCTGTTTTTT
TRBV5-4,TRBD1,-,TRBJ1-2,CASSLAAGQGTWGYTF,TGTGCCAGCAGCTTGGCGGCGGGACAGGGGACGTGGGGCTACACCTTC
TRBV29-1,-,-,TRBJ1-3,CSVSPTGNTIYF,TGCAGCGTTTCCCCCACTGGAAACACCATATATTTT
TRBV4-3,-,few,TRBJ2-7,CASSQGESSYEQYF,TGCGCCAGCAGCCAAGGAGAGAGCTCCTACGAGCAGTACTTC
TRBV2,-,-,TRBJ1-2,CASSYKRTAPRDYGYTF,TGTGCCAGCAGTTACAAACGGACAGCCCCTCGGGACTATGGCTACACCTTC
TRBV5-4,-,-,TRBJ2-4,CASSLKIGGDIAKNIQYF,TGTGCCAGCAGCTTGAAAATCGGTGGGGACATAGCCAAAAACATTCAGTACTTC
TRBV19,TRBD1,once,TRBJ1-5,CASTRQGADQPQHF,TGTGCCAGCACCAGACAGGGGGCAGACCAGCCCCAGCATTTT
TRBV11-3,TRBD2,-,TRBJ2-7,CASSLDPSGRPSYF,TGTGCCAGCAGCTTAGACCCTAGCGGGAGGCCGAGTTACTTC
TRBV19,TRBD1,-,TRBJ2-2,CASSPNRGQGTGELFF,TGTGCCAGTAGTCCGAACAGGGGGCAAGGCACCGGGGAGCTGTTTTTT
TRBV7-2,TRBD1,-,TRBJ1-2,CASSLGGTGDYGYTF,TGTGCCAGCAGCTTAGGTGGGACAGGGGACTATGGCTACACCTTC
TRBV7-2,-,-,TRBJ1-3,CASSTSGTGGNTIYF,TGTGCCAGCAGCACCAGCGGGACGGGAGGAAACACCATATATTTT
TRBV6-5,-,-,TRBJ1-5,CATTGGNQPQHF,TGTGCCACTACGGGAGGCAATCAGCCCCAGCATTTT
TRBV10-3,-,-,TRBJ1-1,CAISDSWAGNTEAFF,TGTGCCATCAGTGATAGCTGGGCGGGGAACACTGAAGCTTTCTTT
TRBV10-1,-,once,TRBJ2-7,CASSSNAGGGYEQYF,TGCGCCAGCAGTTCTAATGCTGGCGGCGGCTACGAGCAGTACTTC
TRBV14,-,-,TRBJ2-1,CASSQERIGAEDEQFF,TGTGCCAGCAGCCAAGAAAGAATAGGGGCCGAGGATGAGCAGTTCTTC
TRBV5-4,-,-,TRBJ2-7,CASSLAGGTYEQYF,TGTGCCAGCAGCTTGGCCGGGGGTACCTACGAGCAGTACTTC
TRBV20-1,-,-,TRBJ2-3,CSASTDTQYF,TGCAGTGCTAGTACTGATACGCAGTATTTT
TRBV5-1,-,-,TRBJ2-3,CASSYSSTDTQYF,TGCGCCAGCAGTTATTCTAGCACAGATACGCAGTATTTT
TRBV30,-,once,TRBJ1-4,CAWTGGQATNEKLFF,TGTGCCTGGACGGGGGGCCAGGCAACTAATGAAAAACTGTTTTTT
TRBV27,-,-,TRBJ2-1,CASSPRLLTANEQFF,TGTGCCAGCAGTCCCCGACTATTGACTGCCAATGAGCAGTTCTTC
TRBV7-2,-,once,TRBJ2-7,CASSLGVSSYEQYF,TGTGCCAGCAGCTTAGGTGTTAGCTCCTACGAGCAGTACTTC
TRBV7-2,TRBD2,-,TRBJ2-7,CASSPPGTRSSGEQYF,TGTGCCAGCAGTCCTCCCGGGACTAGATCTTCGGGGGAGCAGTACTTC
TRBV11-3,TRBD2,-,TRBJ2-3,CASSRGLAGVADTQYF,TGTGCCAGCAGCCGGGGACTAGCGGGAGTGGCAGATACGCAGTATTTT